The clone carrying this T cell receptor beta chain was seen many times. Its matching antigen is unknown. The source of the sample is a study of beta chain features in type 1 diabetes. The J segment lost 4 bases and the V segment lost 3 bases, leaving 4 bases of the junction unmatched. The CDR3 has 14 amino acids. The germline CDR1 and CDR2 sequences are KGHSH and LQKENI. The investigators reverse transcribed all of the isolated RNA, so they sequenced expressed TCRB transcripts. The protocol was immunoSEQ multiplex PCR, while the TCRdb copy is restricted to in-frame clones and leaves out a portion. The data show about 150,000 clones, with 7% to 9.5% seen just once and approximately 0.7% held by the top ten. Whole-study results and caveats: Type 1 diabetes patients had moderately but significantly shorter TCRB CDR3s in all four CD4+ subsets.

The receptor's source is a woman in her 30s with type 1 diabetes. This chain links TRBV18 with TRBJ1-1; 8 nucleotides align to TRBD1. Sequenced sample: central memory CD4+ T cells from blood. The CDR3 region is CASSPPGGFTEAFF. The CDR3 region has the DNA TGTGCCAGCTCACCTCCAGGGGGCTTCACTGAAGCTTTCTTT. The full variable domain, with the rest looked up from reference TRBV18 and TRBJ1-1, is NAGVMQNPRHLVRRRGQEARLRCSPMKGHSHVYWYRQLPEEGLKFMVYLQKENIIDESGMPKERFSAEFPKEGPSILRIQQVVRGDSAAYFCASSPPGGFTEAFFGQGTRLTVV.